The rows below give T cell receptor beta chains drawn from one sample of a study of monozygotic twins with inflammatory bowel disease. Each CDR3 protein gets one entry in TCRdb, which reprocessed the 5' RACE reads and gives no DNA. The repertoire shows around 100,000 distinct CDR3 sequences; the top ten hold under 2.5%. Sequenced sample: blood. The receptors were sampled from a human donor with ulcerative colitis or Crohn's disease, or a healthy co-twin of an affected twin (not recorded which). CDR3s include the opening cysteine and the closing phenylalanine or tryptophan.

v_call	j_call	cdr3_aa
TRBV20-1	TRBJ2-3	CSARDPGGRTDTQYF
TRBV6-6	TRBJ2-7	CASKAEYEQYF
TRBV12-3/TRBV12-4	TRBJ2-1	CASSYRQGKDEQFF
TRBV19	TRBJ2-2	CASKPGQGITGELFF
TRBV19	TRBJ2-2	CASNPPVGELFF
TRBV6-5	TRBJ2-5	CASSYTIDKIQETQYF
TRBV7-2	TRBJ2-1	CASSLVLLFEQFF
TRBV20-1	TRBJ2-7	CSASRGSFRREQYF
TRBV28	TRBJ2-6	CASSSGLLSGANVLTF
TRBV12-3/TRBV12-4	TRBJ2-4	CASTMGGSSAKNIQYF
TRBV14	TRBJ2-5	CASSQDFNREETQYF
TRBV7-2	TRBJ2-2	CASSFSPGGTGELFF
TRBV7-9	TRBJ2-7	CASSRLGEQYF
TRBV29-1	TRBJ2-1	CSIYSGLAGGPPYNEQFF